This T cell receptor (beta chain) emerged from a study of blood T cell repertoires in COVID-19 (TCRdb year 2020). Study-level background: Samples from collaborators originated in the United States, Italy and Spain and spanned both the acute and convalescent phases of COVID-19. The material from the prospective study consisted of cDNA or gDNA derived from T cells, B-cell-depleted T cells, or PBMCs. Subjects who had been exposed to COVID-19, were actively infected with it, or had recovered from it provided the deeply sampled blood TCRbeta repertoires that made up the dataset. The repertoires were made available in a free public database intended to serve as a resource for research on the immune response to SARS-CoV-2. Samples were obtained from the ongoing ImmuneRACE study (first 160 participants) and from about 1,300 subjects provided by 6 global collaborators. The sample metadata nearly always contained a de-identified subject ID, COVID-19 status, age in years and sex. HLA class I and class II types, where available, came from metadata supplied by the sample provider rather than from assay-based typing. Results the study describes overall, beyond this receptor: Clinical and demographic metadata were provided uncurated, with the amount varying by source and participant.

Each collaborating institution followed its own protocols to collect whole blood in K2EDTA tubes. For TCRbeta analysis, collaborator samples were shipped as frozen whole blood, as isolated PBMCs, or as DNA extracted from either sample type. Comments on this clone: Its antigen remains undetermined. No base qualities exist here, and no much larger clone lies one base off it.

Per the germline V gene (reference sequence), MNHEY is the CDR1 and SMNVEV is the CDR2. V loses 6 bases of germline sequence and J loses 2 bases, and the interval between the two ends is 16 bases. The CDR3, cysteine through phenylalanine, is 15 amino acids long. Left in the record is the CDR3 DNA by itself, 45 bases read in frame from the first base. The immunoSEQ Assay, a bias-controlled multiplex PCR, was used to amplify TCRbeta CDR3 regions from genomic DNA. Per the authors' processing: The number of nucleated cells in each sample was estimated by amplification of reference gene primers within the assay. To quantify the absolute abundance of each unique TCRbeta CDR3 rearrangement, sequence reads were collapsed and filtered. For each sample, productive Simpson clonality was calculated as the square root of Simpson's diversity index over productive rearrangements. Entries here come from immuneACCESS through TCRdb and include only in-frame sequences with V and J called. Some clones fail to appear in such tables; in the studies checked, an unresolved V gene covers under half of the shortfall, and the cause of the remainder is unknown. V, J and clone size were drawn from that table, and D and trimming were deduced from the DNA. The sample has 20,000 or so clones on record, about 90% of them singletons. The ten largest account for 4% of the sample.

Rearrangement joined TRBV27 to TRBJ2-5; possibly the D gene is TRBD2, per 5 matching bases. The receptor's source is a human donor in a cohort sampled during active COVID-19. The sample consisted of peripheral blood. CDR3 reads: CASRPPGNSQETQYF. The sequence in DNA is TGTGCCAGCAGGCCCCCGGGAAACTCTCAAGAGACCCAGTACTTC.